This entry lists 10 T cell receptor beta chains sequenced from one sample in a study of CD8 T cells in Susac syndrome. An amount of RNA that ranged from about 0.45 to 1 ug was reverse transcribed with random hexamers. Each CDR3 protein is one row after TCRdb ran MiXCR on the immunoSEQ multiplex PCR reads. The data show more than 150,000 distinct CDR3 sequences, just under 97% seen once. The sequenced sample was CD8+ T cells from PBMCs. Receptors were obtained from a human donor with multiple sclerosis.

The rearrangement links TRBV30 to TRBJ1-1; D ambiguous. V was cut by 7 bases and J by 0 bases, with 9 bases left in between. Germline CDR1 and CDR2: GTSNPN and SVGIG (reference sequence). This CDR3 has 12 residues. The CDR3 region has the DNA TGTGCCTACCGGGTCATGAACACTGAAGCTTTCTTT. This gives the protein CAYRVMNTEAFF.

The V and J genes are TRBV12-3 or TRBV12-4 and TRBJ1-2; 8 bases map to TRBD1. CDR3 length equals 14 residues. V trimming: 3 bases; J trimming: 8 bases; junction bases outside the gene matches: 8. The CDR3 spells CASSLGTGGDGYTF. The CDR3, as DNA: TGTGCCAGCAGTTTGGGGACAGGCGGAGACGGCTACACCTTC.

The DNA for the CDR3 is TGTGCCAGCAGCTTCGGGACAACTAGCACAGATACGCAGTATTTT. Encoded protein: CASSFGTTSTDTQYF. The V gene is TRBV9, the J gene TRBJ2-3, with a possible D match to TRBD1 (6 bases). V was trimmed by 4 bases and J by 0 bases, leaving 12 bases between them. CDR3 length: 15 amino acids. Germline loops: CDR1 SGDLS, CDR2 YYNGEE.

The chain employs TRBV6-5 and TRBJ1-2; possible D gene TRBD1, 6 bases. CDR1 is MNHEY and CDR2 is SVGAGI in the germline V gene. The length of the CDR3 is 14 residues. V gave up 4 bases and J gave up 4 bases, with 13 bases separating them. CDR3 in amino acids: CASSLRQDFYGYTF. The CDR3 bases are TGTGCCAGCAGTTTGAGACAGGACTTCTATGGCTACACCTTC.

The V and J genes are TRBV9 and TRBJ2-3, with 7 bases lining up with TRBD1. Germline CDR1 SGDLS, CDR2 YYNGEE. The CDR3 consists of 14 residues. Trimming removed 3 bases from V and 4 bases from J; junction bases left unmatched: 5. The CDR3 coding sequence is TGTGCCAGCAGCGACCGACAGGGCCCAGATACGCAGTATTTT. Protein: CASSDRQGPDTQYF.

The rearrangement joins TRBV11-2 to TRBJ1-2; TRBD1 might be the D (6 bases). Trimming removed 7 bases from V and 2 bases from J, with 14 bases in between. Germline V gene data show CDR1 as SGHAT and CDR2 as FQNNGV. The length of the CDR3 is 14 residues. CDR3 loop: CASTPTRGNYGYTF. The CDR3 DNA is TGTGCCAGCACCCCCACCAGGGGCAACTATGGCTACACCTTC.

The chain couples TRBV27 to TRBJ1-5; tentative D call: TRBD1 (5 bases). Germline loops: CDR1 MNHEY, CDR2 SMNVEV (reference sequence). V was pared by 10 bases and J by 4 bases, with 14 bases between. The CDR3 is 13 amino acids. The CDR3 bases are TGTGCCACCTCAGGGACCGAGAATCAGCCCCAGCATTTT. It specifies CATSGTENQPQHF.

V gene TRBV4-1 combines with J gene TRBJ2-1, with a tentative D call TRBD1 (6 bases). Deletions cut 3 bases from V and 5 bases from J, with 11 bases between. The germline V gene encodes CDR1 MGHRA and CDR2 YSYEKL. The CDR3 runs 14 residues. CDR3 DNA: TGCGCCAGCAGCCACCAGGGGTCGCACAATGAGCAGTTCTTC. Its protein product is CASSHQGSHNEQFF.

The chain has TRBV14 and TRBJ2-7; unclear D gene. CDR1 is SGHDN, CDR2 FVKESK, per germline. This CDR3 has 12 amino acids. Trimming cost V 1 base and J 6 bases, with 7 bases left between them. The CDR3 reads CASSQGYAEQYF. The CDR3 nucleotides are TGTGCCAGCAGCCAAGGCTACGCCGAGCAGTACTTC. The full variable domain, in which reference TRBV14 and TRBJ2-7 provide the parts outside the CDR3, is EAGVTQFPSHSVIEKGQTVTLRCDPISGHDNLYWYRRVMGKEIKFLLHFVKESKQDESGMPNNRFLAERTGGTYSTLKVQPAELEDSGVYFCASSQGYAEQYFGPGTRLTVT.

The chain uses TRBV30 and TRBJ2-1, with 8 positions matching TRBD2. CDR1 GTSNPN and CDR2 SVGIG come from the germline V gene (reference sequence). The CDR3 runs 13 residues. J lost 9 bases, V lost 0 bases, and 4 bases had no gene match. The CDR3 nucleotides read TGTGCCTGGAGTGTACGGGGGGGGAGTGAGCAGTTCTTC. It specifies CAWSVRGGSEQFF.